The 10 T cell receptor beta chains in this list originate from one sample, sequenced in a study of T cells after somatic rescue of genetic block. TCRdb's copy holds only in-frame clones and misses some; the assay was immunoSEQ multiplex PCR. The data hold about 67,000 clones, with approximately 90% observed a single time. The sequenced sample was peripheral blood mononuclear cells (PBMCs). The receptors stem from a man in his forties.

V usage is TRBV5-1 and J usage is TRBJ2-5; D remains unclear. The CDR3 length is 11 residues. Looked up from germline, CDR1 is SGHRS and CDR2 is YFSETQ. Trimming took 0 bases from V and 3 from J, leaving 0 bases between them. DNA of the CDR3: TGCGCCAGCAGCTTGGAAGAGACCCAGTACTTC. Amino acids: CASSLEETQYF.

The chain combines TRBV7-9 with TRBJ1-2, with unresolved D. V was shortened by 2 bases and J by 2 bases, with 6 bases between the two germline ends. The CDR3 covers 13 residues. CDR1 and CDR2 (germline): SEHNR, FQNEAQ (reference sequence). The CDR3 region is CASSLLQNYGYTF. In DNA form, the CDR3 reads TGTGCCAGCAGCTTACTACAGAACTATGGCTACACCTTC.

To note about this clone: Distinct nucleotide sequences in the sample also encode this CDR3. The chain employs TRBV2 and TRBJ1-2; 7 positions agree with TRBD1. Germline loops: CDR1 SNHLY, CDR2 FYNNEI. The CDR3 totals 14 residues. J lost 5 bases, V lost 9 bases, and 12 bases had no gene match. The CDR3 nucleotides read TGTGCCAGAAAGGGACAGCTTGGGGATTATGGCTACACCTTC. This codes for CARKGQLGDYGYTF.

V and J are TRBV6-1 and TRBJ2-1, with 12 bases that match TRBD2. The CDR3 consists of 19 residues. With V trimmed by 0 bases and J by 7 bases, 13 bases remained unmatched. CDR1 is MNHNS and CDR2 is SASEGT in the germline V gene. The CDR3 loop reads CASSEALSQTSGRTNEQFF. The CDR3 region has the DNA TGTGCCAGCAGTGAAGCTTTAAGCCAAACTAGCGGGAGGACGAATGAGCAGTTCTTC.

This sequence joins TRBV6-1 and TRBJ2-2, with TRBD1 identical over 7 bases. The trim removed 6 bases at V and 1 base at J, leaving 5 bases unmatched. Germline V gives CDR1 MNHNS, CDR2 SASEGT. The CDR3 sequence is 15 residues long. CDR3 in amino acids: CASRAGTENTGELFF. The DNA for the CDR3 is TGTGCCAGCAGGGCCGGGACAGAGAACACCGGGGAGCTGTTTTTT.

The chain uses TRBV4-1 and TRBJ2-7; TRBD1 or TRBD2 may be the D gene (6 bases each). V was shortened by 1 base and J by 0 bases, with 16 bases between the two germline ends. Per the germline V gene, CDR1 is MGHRA and CDR2 is YSYEKL. The length of the CDR3 is 17 residues. The CDR3 bases are TGCGCCAGCAGCCAAGGAATCTGGGGGGCTAGCTCCTACGAGCAGTACTTC. Translating gives CASSQGIWGASSYEQYF.

This chain connects TRBV7-2 to TRBJ2-7; 8 bases fit TRBD1. CDR3 size: 13 residues. CDR1 is SGHTA, CDR2 FQGNSA, per germline. V trimming: 5 bases; J trimming: 5 bases; junction bases outside the gene matches: 5. CDR3 DNA sequence: TGTGCCAGCAGCGCGGACAGGGCGGACGAGCAGTACTTC. This translates into CASSADRADEQYF.

V usage is TRBV10-3 and J usage is TRBJ1-5; D is unclear. With 3 bases removed from V and 0 bases from J, the gap between germline ends came to 6 bases. Germline V lookup: CDR1 ENHRY, CDR2 SYGVKD. The CDR3 runs 14 residues. The CDR3 protein is CAISDWGSNQPQHF. The CDR3 DNA follows: TGTGCCATCAGTGACTGGGGTAGCAATCAGCCCCAGCATTTT.

The chain joins TRBV6-4 to TRBJ2-3, with 7 positions matching TRBD2. Germline assignment: CDR1 MRHNA and CDR2 SNTAGT. V shed 0 bases, J shed 6 bases, and the junction held 6 bases outside the gene matches. CDR3 length equals 15 residues. The CDR3 DNA reads as TGTGCCAGCAGTGACTCGTGGCAGGGAGGGGATACGCAGTATTTT. As protein: CASSDSWQGGDTQYF.

The chain recombines TRBV7-2 with TRBJ2-5; the D call may be TRBD1 or TRBD2 (6 bases each). V was clipped by 5 bases and J by 4 bases, with 14 bases between them. Germline values: CDR1 SGHTA, CDR2 FQGNSA. This CDR3 is built from 14 residues. This CDR3 is CASSPLGGIETQYF. The CDR3 coding sequence is TGTGCCAGCAGCCCCCTCGGGGGCATAGAGACCCAGTACTTC.